The sample holds one count of the clone carrying this T cell receptor (beta chain). Its cognate antigen is unknown. Trimming removed 4 bases at V and 3 bases at J, with 12 bases between. The CDR3 extends over 13 amino acids. Germline CDR1 SQVTM, CDR2 ANQGSEA. This sample was included in a study of cytomegalovirus exposure and HLA in healthy donors. Study-level points and caveats: Owing to their indistinguishability, certain V segments, notably TRBV6-2 and TRBV6-3, were excluded. An analysis that was carried out later associated some 17,000 TCR beta sequences with HLA alleles at 0.05 false discovery rate.

The PCR made use of 60 Vbeta and 13 Jbeta primers. Assay: immunoSEQ multiplex PCR; the TCRdb copy retains only in-frame clones and omits some. In the table there are about 180,000 clones, around 77% of which are singletons. V gene TRBV29-1 combines with J gene TRBJ1-2; weak D call: TRBD1 (6 bases). Sequenced sample: PBMCs. This receptor was obtained from a man aged 55 to 70 in good health and CMV-seronegative. The CDR3 bases are TGCAGCGTTGGAAGGAACAGGGACTATGGCTACACCTTC. It encodes CSVGRNRDYGYTF.